This T cell receptor (beta chain) was captured by sequencing in a study of blood T cells in healthy people across ages. Primed by a sample-barcoded 5' primer and a J-beta primer mix, a second PCR proceeded for 7 to 11 cycles. TCRdb re-derived calls from the 5' RACE reads in MiXCR, one entry per CDR3 protein. The sample has some 1 million distinct CDR3 sequences; 35% to 50% are singletons. Sequencing input: blood. The sequence came from an older woman in good health.

DNA of the CDR3: TGTGCCATCAGTGAGTCGGGGGCGGCCTCGTTGGCTTTCTTT. This translates into CAISESGAASLAFF. The rearrangement links TRBV10-3 to TRBJ1-1, with D perhaps matching TRBD1 (6 bases). The CDR3 loop spans 14 amino acids. The V end was cut by 0 bases, the J end by 11 bases, with 16 bases between. Germline lookup yields CDR1 ENHRY and CDR2 SYGVKD.